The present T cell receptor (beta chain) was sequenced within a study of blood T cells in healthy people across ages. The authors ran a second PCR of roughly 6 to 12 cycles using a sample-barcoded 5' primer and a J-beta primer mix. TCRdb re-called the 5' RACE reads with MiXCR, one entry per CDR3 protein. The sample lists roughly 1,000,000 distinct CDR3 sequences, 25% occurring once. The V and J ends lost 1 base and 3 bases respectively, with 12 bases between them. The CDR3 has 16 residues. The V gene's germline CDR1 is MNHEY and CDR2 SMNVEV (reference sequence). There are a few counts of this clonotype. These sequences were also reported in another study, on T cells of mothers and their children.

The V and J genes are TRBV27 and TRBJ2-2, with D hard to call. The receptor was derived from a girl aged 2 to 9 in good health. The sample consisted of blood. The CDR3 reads CASSLYGESYTGELFF. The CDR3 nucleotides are TGTGCCAGCAGTTTATATGGGGAAAGTTACACCGGGGAGCTGTTTTTT.